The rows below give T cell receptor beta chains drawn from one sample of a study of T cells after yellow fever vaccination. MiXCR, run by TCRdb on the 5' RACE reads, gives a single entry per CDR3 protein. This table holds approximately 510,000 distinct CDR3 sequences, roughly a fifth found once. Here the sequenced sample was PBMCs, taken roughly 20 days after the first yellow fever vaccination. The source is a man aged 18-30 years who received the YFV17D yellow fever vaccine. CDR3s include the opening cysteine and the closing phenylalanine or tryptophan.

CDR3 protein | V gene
CASSPQFNYGYTF | TRBV28
CASSFAREYQETQYF | TRBV11-2
CASSLASDSTTNEKLFF | TRBV7-9
CASSHKGTGELFF | TRBV4-1
CASSLSPGGKQRTQYF | TRBV7-8
CASSSLLGAKEQFF | TRBV7-2
CASSRSDFLLNTGELFF | TRBV4-2
CASSLPTGPSTNEQFF | TRBV4-1
CSARDPLSGYGYTF | TRBV20-1
CASTPTGGSGANVLTF | TRBV19
CASSLESLAGASNTGELFF | TRBV28
CASRGTGNNQPQHF | TRBV2
CAISESGGDGPDTQYF | TRBV10-3
CASSGNRGFTDTQYF | TRBV25-1
CASSFRGHDRGGGYTF | TRBV12-3/TRBV12-4
CASSTPWRETQYF | TRBV7-9
CASSPPDVLEQFF | TRBV5-4
CASSPLVAGPSSYEQYF | TRBV9
CASSLNGRDTGANVLTF | TRBV5-1
CASSLRRSLEDNEQFF | TRBV5-1
CASSYRGPGWNEQFF | TRBV6-5
CASCSRGGNTGELFF | TRBV5-1
CASRDGTSGESDTQYF | TRBV9
CAISDTTQEHEQYF | TRBV10-3
CASSVAGGPNEQFF | TRBV5-1
CASSQDLATRWETQYF | TRBV4-1
CSVDSDLDSGGAGYTF | TRBV29-1
CASSAGYSYNEQFF | TRBV11-2
CASSPRDILRSYNEQFF | TRBV7-8
CASSQDIMIETQYF | TRBV3-1
CATGLAGEVDTQYF | TRBV24-1
CASSVDPTGQGFYTF | TRBV9
CASSLVLLGTQYF | TRBV7-9
CASSLVGGPSETQYF | TRBV7-2
CASSQGSGIATNEKLFF | TRBV7-2
CASSLQHGGSEQFF | TRBV5-1
CASSQIGRASGNTIYF | TRBV12-3/TRBV12-4
CASSLNSGGAGRTGELFF | TRBV7-3
CSVAVGTPYEQYF | TRBV29-1
CSAPGPSTDTQYF | TRBV20-1
CASSLAGGARYNEQFF | TRBV7-8
CATSRDHGSNQPQHF | TRBV15
CASSQGAGVSTDTQYF | TRBV4-3
CASSLGLATTGELFF | TRBV5-1
CATSDRTGLDWFF | TRBV24-1
CAINPTTNTGELFF | TRBV10-3
CSARAGDGDTQYF | TRBV20-1
CASRTGQLGNQPQHF | TRBV6-1
CSARIRQEINTQYF | TRBV20-1
CSARIAKNIQYF | TRBV20-1
CASSDPGQGTSGYTF | TRBV6-1
CSVRGGVGTEAFF | TRBV29-1
CSVDQGDNSPLHF | TRBV29-1
CASSLQEEQVPGEFF | TRBV7-9
CASSPGRLASPLHF | TRBV7-2
CASSYSRWGVTEAFF | TRBV6-5
CASSLSGTVSSSARTGELFF | TRBV28
CASSGRAVRQETQYF | TRBV7-2